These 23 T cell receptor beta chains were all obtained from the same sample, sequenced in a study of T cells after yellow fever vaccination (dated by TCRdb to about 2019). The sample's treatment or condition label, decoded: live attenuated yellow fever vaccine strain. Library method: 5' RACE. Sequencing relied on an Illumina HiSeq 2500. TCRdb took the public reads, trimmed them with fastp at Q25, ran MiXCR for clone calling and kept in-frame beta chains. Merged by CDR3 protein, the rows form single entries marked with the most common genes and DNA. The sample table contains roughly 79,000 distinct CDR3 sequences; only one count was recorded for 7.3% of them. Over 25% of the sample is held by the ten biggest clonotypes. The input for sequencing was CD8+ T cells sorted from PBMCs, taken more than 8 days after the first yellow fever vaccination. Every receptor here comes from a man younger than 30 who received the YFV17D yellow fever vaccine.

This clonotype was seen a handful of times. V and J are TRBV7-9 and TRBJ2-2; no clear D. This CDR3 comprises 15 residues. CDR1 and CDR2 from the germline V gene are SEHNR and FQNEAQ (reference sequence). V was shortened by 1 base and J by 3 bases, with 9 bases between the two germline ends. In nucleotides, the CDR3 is TGTGCCAGCAGCTTAGTATCCAGTCACACCGGGGAGCTGTTTTTT. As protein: CASSLVSSHTGELFF.

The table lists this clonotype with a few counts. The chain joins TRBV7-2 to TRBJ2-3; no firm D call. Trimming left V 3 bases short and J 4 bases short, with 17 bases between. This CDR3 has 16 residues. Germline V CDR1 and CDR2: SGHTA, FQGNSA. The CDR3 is CASSFLMGLNADTQYF. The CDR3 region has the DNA TGTGCCAGCAGCTTTCTAATGGGCTTAAATGCAGATACGCAGTATTTT.

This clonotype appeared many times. The CDR3 DNA reads as TGCAGCGTTGAAGATGCCAGGCTGATGGCCACAGATACGCAGTATTTT. It yields the protein CSVEDARLMATDTQYF. The rearrangement joins TRBV29-1 to TRBJ2-3; D gene unclear. The CDR3 is made up of 16 amino acids. Germline assignment: CDR1 SQVTM and CDR2 ANQGSEA. V was pared by 0 bases and J by 2 bases, with 15 bases between.

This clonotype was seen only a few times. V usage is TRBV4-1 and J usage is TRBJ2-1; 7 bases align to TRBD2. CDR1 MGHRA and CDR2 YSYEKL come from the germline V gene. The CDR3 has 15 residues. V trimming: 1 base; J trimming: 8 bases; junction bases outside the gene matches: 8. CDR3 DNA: TGCGCCAGCAGCCAAGTTGGGGGGGGACTTTATGAGCAGTTCTTC. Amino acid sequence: CASSQVGGGLYEQFF.

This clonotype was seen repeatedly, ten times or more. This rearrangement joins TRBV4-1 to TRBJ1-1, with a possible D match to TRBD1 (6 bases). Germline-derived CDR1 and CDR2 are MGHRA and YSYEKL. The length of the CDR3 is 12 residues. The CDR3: CASTGWNTEAFF. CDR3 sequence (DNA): TGCGCATCGACAGGATGGAACACTGAAGCTTTCTTT.

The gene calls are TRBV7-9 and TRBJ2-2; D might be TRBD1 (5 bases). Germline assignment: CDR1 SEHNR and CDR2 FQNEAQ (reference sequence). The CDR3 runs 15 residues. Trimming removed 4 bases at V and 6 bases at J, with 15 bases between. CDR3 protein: CASSSGPGWSGELFF. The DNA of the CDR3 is TGTGCCAGCAGCTCCGGTCCAGGGTGGTCCGGGGAGCTGTTTTTT.

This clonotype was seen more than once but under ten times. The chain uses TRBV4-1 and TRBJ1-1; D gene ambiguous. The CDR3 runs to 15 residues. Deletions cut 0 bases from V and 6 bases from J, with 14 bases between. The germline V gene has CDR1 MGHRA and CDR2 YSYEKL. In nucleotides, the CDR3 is TGCGCCAGCAGCCAAGATTTTAGCGGACGGGCTGAAGCTTTCTTT. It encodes CASSQDFSGRAEAFF.

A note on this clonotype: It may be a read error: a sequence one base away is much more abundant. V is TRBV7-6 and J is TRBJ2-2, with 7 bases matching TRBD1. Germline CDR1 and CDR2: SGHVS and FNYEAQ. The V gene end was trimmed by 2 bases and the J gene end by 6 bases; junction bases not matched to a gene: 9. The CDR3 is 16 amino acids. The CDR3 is CASSLRDRDVAGELFF. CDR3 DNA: TGTGCCAGCAGCTTAAGAGACAGGGACGTGGCCGGGGAGCTGTTTTTT.

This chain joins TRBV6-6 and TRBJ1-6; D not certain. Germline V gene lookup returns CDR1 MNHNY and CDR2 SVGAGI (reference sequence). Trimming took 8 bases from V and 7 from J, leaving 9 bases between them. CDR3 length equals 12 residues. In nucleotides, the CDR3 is TGTGCCAGCGGCCCAGTAAATTCACCCCTCCACTTT. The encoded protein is CASGPVNSPLHF.

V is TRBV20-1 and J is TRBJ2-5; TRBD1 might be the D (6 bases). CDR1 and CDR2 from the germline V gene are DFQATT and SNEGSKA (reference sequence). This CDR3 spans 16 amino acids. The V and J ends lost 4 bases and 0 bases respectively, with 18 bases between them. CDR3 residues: CSANRLDSKYQETQYF. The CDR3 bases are TGCAGTGCTAACCGTCTGGACAGCAAGTACCAAGAGACCCAGTACTTC.

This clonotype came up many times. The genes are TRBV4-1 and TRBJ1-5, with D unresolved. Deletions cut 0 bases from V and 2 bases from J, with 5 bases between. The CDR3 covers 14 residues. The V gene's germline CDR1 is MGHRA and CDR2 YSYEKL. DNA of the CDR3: TGCGCCAGCAGCCAAGACCGGGGCAATCAGCCCCAGCATTTT. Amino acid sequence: CASSQDRGNQPQHF.

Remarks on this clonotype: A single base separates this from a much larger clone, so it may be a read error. CDR3 residues: CASSLVAGEYNEQFF. CDR3 DNA: TGTGCCAGCAGCTTGGTAGCGGGGGAATACAATGAGCAGTTCTTC. The chain joins TRBV7-8 to TRBJ2-1; TRBD2 aligns across 9 bases. The ends lost 3 bases at V and 4 bases at J; junction bases unmatched: 4. The length of the CDR3 is 15 residues. CDR1 and CDR2 (germline): SGHVS, FQNEAQ.

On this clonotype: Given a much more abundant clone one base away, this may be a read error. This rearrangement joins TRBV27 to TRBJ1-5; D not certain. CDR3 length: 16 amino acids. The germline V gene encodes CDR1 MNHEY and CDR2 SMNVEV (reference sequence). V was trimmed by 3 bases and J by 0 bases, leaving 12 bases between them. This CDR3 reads CASSLFCTASNQPQHF. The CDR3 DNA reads TGTGCCAGCAGTTTGTTTTGTACAGCTAGCAATCAGCCCCAGCATTTT.

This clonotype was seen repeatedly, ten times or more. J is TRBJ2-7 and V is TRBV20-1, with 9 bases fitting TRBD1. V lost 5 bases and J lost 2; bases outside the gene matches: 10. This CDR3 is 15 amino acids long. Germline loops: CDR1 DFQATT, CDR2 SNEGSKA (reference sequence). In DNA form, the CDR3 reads TGCAGTGCTTACAACCGGGACAGGGTAGCCTACGAGCAGTACTTC. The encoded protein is CSAYNRDRVAYEQYF.

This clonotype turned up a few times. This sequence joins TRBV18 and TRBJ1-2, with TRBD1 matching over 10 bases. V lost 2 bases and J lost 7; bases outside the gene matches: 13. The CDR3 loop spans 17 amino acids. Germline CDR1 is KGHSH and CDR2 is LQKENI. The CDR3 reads CASSPFRTGGFQFGYTF. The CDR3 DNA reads TGTGCCAGCTCACCATTTCGGACAGGGGGTTTTCAGTTTGGCTACACCTTC.

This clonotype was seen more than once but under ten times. CDR3 nucleotide sequence: TGCAGCGTTCCACATCCCAGGGGCGGCAACACTGAAGCTTTCTTT. Translating it yields CSVPHPRGGNTEAFF. V gene TRBV29-1 combines with J gene TRBJ1-1, with D possibly TRBD1 on 6 matching bases. V dropped 5 bases and J dropped 2 bases, with 18 bases sitting between them. Germline V gene sequence: CDR1 SQVTM, CDR2 ANQGSEA. The CDR3 is 15 residues long.

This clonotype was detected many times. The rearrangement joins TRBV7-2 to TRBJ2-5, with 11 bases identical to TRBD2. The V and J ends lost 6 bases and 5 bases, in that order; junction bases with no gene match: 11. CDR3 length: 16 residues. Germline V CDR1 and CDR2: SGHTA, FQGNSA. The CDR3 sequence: CASSKISTSGDETQYF. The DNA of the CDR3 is TGTGCCAGCAGTAAAATCTCGACTAGCGGGGATGAGACCCAGTACTTC.

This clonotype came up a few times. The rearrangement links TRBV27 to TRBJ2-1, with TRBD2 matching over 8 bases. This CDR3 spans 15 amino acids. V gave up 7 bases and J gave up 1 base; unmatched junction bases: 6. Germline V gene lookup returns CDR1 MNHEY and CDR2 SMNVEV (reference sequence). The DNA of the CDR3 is TGTGCCAGCACCCCCGGGGGGGGGTCCTACAATGAGCAGTTCTTC. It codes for CASTPGGGSYNEQFF.

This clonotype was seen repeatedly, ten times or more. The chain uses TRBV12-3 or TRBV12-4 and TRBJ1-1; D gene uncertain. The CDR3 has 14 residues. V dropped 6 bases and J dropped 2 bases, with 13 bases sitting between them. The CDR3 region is CASSRTGPNTEAFF. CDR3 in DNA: TGTGCCAGCAGCCGAACCGGGCCAAACACTGAAGCTTTCTTT.

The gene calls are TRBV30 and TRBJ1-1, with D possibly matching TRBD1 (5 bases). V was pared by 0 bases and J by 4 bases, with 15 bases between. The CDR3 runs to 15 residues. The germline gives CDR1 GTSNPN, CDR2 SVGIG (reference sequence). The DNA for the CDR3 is TGTGCCTGGAGTGTACGTATCGGGGGTGGCACTGAAGCTTTCTTT. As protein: CAWSVRIGGGTEAFF.

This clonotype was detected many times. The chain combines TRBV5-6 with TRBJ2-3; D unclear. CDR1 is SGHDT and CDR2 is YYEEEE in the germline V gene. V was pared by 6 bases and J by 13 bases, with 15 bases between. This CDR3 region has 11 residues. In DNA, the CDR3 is TGTGCCAGCAACGCTGGGAAAGTCGAGTATTTT. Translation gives CASNAGKVEYF.

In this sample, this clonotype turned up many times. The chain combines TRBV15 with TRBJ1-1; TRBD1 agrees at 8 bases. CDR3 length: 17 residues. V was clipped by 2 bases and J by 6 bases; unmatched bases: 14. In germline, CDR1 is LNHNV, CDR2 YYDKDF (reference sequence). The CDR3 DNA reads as TGTGCCACCAGCAGACTCAACCGGGACAGGCTAAACCCTGAAGCTTTCTTT. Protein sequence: CATSRLNRDRLNPEAFF. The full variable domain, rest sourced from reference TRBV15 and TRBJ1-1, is DAMVIQNPRYQVTQFGKPVTLSCSQTLNHNVMYWYQQKSSQAPKLLFHYYDKDFNNEADTPDNFQSRRPNTSFCFLDIRSPGLGDTAMYLCATSRLNRDRLNPEAFFGQGTRLTVV.

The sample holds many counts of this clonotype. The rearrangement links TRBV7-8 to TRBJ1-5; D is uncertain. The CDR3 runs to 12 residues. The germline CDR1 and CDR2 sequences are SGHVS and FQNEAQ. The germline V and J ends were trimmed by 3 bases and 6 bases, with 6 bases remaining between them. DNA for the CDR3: TGTGCCAGCAGCTTCCTCGGTCAGCCCCAGCATTTT. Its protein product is CASSFLGQPQHF.